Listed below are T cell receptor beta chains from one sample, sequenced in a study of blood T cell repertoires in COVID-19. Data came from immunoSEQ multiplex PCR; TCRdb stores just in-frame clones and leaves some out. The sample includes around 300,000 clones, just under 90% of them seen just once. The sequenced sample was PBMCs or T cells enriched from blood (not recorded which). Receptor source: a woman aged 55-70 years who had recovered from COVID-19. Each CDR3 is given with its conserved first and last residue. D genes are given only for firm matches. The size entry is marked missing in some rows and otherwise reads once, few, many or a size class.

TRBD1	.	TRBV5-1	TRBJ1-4	CASSFGTGRNEKLFF	TGCGCCAGCAGCTTCGGGACAGGACGTAATGAAAAACTGTTTTTT
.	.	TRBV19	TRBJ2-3	CASSMLASTDTQYF	TGTGCCAGTAGTATGTTAGCGAGCACAGATACGCAGTATTTT
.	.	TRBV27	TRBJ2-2	CASQRAINTGELFF	TGTGCCAGCCAGCGAGCGATTAACACCGGGGAGCTGTTTTTT
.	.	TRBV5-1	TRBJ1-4	CASSSSAGNEKLFF	TGCGCCAGCAGCTCTTCGGCAGGGAATGAAAAACTGTTTTTT
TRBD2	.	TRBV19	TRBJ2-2	CASSLGGSPAGELFF	TGTGCCAGTAGCTTGGGCGGGAGTCCGGCCGGGGAGCTGTTTTTT
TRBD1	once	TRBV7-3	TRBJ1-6	CASSLGQGGSPLHF	TGTGCCAGCAGCTTAGGACAGGGAGGATCACCCCTCCACTTT
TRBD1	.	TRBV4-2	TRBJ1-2	CASTTPGQGTGGYTF	TGTGCCAGCACAACTCCGGGACAGGGGACGGGTGGCTACACCTTC
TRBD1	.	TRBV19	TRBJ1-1	CASRRGQLNTEAFF	TGTGCCAGTCGGAGGGGACAGTTGAACACTGAAGCTTTCTTT
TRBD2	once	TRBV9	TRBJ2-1	CASSASGSGYNEQFF	TGTGCCAGCAGCGCTAGCGGGTCCGGATACAATGAGCAGTTCTTC
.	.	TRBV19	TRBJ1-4	CASSIDKGVINEKLFF	TGTGCCAGTAGTATAGATAAAGGGGTCATCAATGAAAAACTGTTTTTT
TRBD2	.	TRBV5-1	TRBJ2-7	CASRRREEGRSYEQYF	TGCGCCAGCAGACGGCGGGAGGAGGGGCGGTCCTACGAGCAGTACTTC